The 16 T cell receptor beta chains in this list originate from one sample, sequenced in a study of blood T cell repertoires in COVID-19. Sequencing used immunoSEQ multiplex PCR; TCRdb keeps in-frame clones, though not all of them. This repertoire shows about 240,000 clones, around 83% found once; its top ten account for around 12%. The sample was peripheral blood. The receptors were sampled from a woman aged 60 to 75 with active or convalescent COVID-19.

V is TRBV6-5 and J is TRBJ1-2, with TRBD1 as a possible D gene (5 bases). The germline V gene encodes CDR1 MNHEY and CDR2 SVGAGI. V lost 10 bases, J lost 4 bases, and 13 bases lay in between. The CDR3 has 12 amino acids. CDR3 residues: CAIRGGAYGYTF. Here the CDR3 DNA reads TGTGCCATCCGGGGGGGAGCCTATGGCTACACCTTC.

V is TRBV30 and J is TRBJ1-1; D is uncertain. Germline CDR1 GTSNPN, CDR2 SVGIG (reference sequence). This CDR3 has 18 residues. V lost 2 bases and J 0 bases, leaving 22 bases between the germline ends. The CDR3 loop is CAWSIDYRRWVMNTEAFF. The CDR3 DNA follows: TGTGCCTGGAGTATCGACTATAGACGGTGGGTCATGAACACTGAAGCTTTCTTT.

The V and J genes are TRBV15 and TRBJ2-5, with 7 bases that match TRBD1. Per germline, CDR1 LNHNV and CDR2 YYDKDF (reference sequence). V was pared by 3 bases and J by 1 base, with 2 bases of the junction left unmatched. The CDR3 extends over 14 amino acids. The DNA for the CDR3 is TGTGCCACCAGCAGGGGACAGCTCCAAGAGACCCAGTACTTC. Amino acids: CATSRGQLQETQYF.

This rearrangement joins TRBV6-5 to TRBJ1-2, with TRBD1 matching 10 bases. This CDR3 region has 15 residues. Germline V gives CDR1 MNHEY, CDR2 SVGAGI. With 7 bases clipped from V and 4 bases from J, the junction kept 9 bases outside the gene matches. The CDR3 spells CASNQRDRGVYGYTF. The DNA of the CDR3 is TGTGCCAGCAACCAGCGGGACAGGGGAGTCTATGGCTACACCTTC.

The J gene is TRBJ1-6, the V gene TRBV18; D gene uncertain. V was pared by 3 bases and J by 9 bases, with 6 bases between. The germline gives CDR1 KGHSH, CDR2 LQKENI. The CDR3 length is 12 residues. CDR3 bases: TGTGCCAGCTCACCCCCCGGTTCACCCCTCCACTTT. Encoded protein: CASSPPGSPLHF.

The rearrangement links TRBV4-1 to TRBJ2-6; 7 bases map to TRBD1. The germline V gene has CDR1 MGHRA and CDR2 YSYEKL. The CDR3 consists of 17 residues. The V gene end was trimmed by 0 bases and the J gene end by 0 bases; junction bases not matched to a gene: 2. CDR3 in DNA: TGCGCCAGCAGCCAAGAGACAGGGCACTCTGGGGCCAACGTCCTGACTTTC. Its protein product is CASSQETGHSGANVLTF.

This clone came up a few times. The chain couples TRBV6-1 to TRBJ1-1; D is ambiguous. The V end lost 6 bases, the J end lost 6 bases, and 8 bases lay between the germline ends. Germline V gene lookup returns CDR1 MNHNS and CDR2 SASEGT. There are 11 residues in the CDR3. The CDR3 protein is CASRGSPEAFF. CDR3 nucleotide sequence: TGTGCCAGCAGGGGGAGCCCTGAAGCTTTCTTT.

The table lists this clone with a count of one. The V call is TRBV10-2, the J call TRBJ2-3; D unresolved. V lost 6 bases, J lost 2 bases, and 12 bases lay in between. In germline, CDR1 is WSHSY, CDR2 SAAADI. There are 14 residues in the CDR3. The DNA for the CDR3 is TGCGCCAGCAGGGCCCAGATGGCCACAGATACGCAGTATTTT. This codes for CASRAQMATDTQYF.

The gene calls are TRBV12-3 or TRBV12-4 and TRBJ2-3; D is uncertain. This CDR3 is 12 amino acids long. V was cut by 5 bases and J by 5 bases, with 8 bases left in between. CDR3 DNA sequence: TGTGCCAGCAGTCCCCCGGGAGATACGCAGTATTTT. It codes for CASSPPGDTQYF.

V and J are TRBV4-1 and TRBJ2-7; tentatively, D is TRBD2 (7 bases). V gave up 2 bases and J gave up 2 bases, with 13 bases separating them. Per the germline V gene, CDR1 is MGHRA and CDR2 is YSYEKL. The CDR3 sequence is 15 residues long. The CDR3 is CASSQNGGAPYEQYF. CDR3 bases: TGCGCCAGCAGCCAAAATGGGGGGGCTCCCTACGAGCAGTACTTC.

This rearrangement joins TRBV7-9 to TRBJ2-7; the match to TRBD1 covers 8 bases. The CDR3 contains 14 residues. V lost 5 bases, J lost 6 bases, and 9 bases stayed unmatched. Germline assignment: CDR1 SEHNR and CDR2 FQNEAQ (reference sequence). The CDR3 loop is CASSAWTGLREQYF. CDR3 in DNA: TGTGCCAGCAGCGCATGGACAGGGCTGCGCGAGCAGTACTTC.

V gene TRBV4-3 combines with J gene TRBJ2-6; 12 nucleotides line up with TRBD1. Trimming cost V 4 bases and J 0 bases; bases outside gene matches: 10. Germline CDR1 LGHNA, CDR2 YSLEER. The CDR3 extends over 20 amino acids. In DNA form, the CDR3 reads TGCGCCAGCAGCCCCGGGGACAGGGGGCGGCCCGCCTCTGGGGCCAACGTCCTGACTTTC. This encodes CASSPGDRGRPASGANVLTF.

The rearrangement joins TRBV7-2 to TRBJ2-5; weak D call: TRBD1 (5 bases). This CDR3 is 14 amino acids long. Germline V gene lookup returns CDR1 SGHTA and CDR2 FQGNSA. V was trimmed by 5 bases and J by 1 base, leaving 11 bases between them. The CDR3 DNA reads as TGTGCCAGCAGCCTTGGGGCAGTCCAAGAGACCCAGTACTTC. Encoded protein: CASSLGAVQETQYF.

This clone appeared a few times. Other DNA sequences in the sample encode the same CDR3. V and J are TRBV28 and TRBJ1-2; TRBD1 matches at 10 bases. The CDR3 is 13 amino acids. Germline CDR1 and CDR2: MDHEN and SYDVKM. Trimming removed 6 bases from V and 5 bases from J; junction bases left unmatched: 3. The CDR3 protein is CASRGDRGYGYTF. The CDR3, as DNA: TGTGCCAGCAGGGGGGACAGGGGTTATGGCTACACCTTC.

The chain joins TRBV7-2 to TRBJ2-5; TRBD1 might be the D (6 bases). Trimming pared 5 bases from V and 5 bases from J, leaving 18 bases between. This CDR3 has 15 residues. Germline assignment: CDR1 SGHTA and CDR2 FQGNSA. CDR3 coding DNA: TGTGCCAGCAGCGGCCCCGAGGGGGTCGGGGAGACCCAGTACTTC. Its translation is CASSGPEGVGETQYF.

Comments on this clone: The identical CDR3 is also encoded by other nucleotide sequences in the sample. This rearrangement joins TRBV20-1 to TRBJ1-1; no firm D call. The V end lost 1 base, the J end lost 7 bases, and 7 bases lay between the germline ends. This CDR3 region has 11 residues. In germline, CDR1 is DFQATT, CDR2 SNEGSKA (reference sequence). The DNA of the CDR3 is TGCAGTGCTAGAGGCCCGGGTGAAGCTTTCTTT. This sequence encodes CSARGPGEAFF.